This T cell receptor beta chain was obtained from a study of T-cell reconstitution after alpha-beta-depleted transplantation in children. The V gene end was trimmed by 0 bases and the J gene end by 7 bases; junction bases not matched to a gene: 9. The CDR3 length is 17 residues. Germline CDR1 SGHAT, CDR2 FQNNGV. Preparing the TCRbeta library involved the use of unique molecular identifiers. TCRdb used MiXCR to reprocess the PCR reads, holding one entry per CDR3 protein. The sample contains more than 150,000 distinct CDR3 sequences, roughly 7.5% of which appear only once. This clonotype was counted a few times.

This specimen consisted of PBMCs from the stem cell graft donor, obtained from the stem cell graft. The genes are TRBV11-2 and TRBJ2-1; 10 nucleotides line up with TRBD2. The TCR sequence derives from a human donor who donated a stem cell graft to a child with Wiskott-Aldrich syndrome. The CDR3 here is CASSLDPSGRAKNEQFF. The DNA of the CDR3 is TGTGCCAGCAGCTTAGATCCAAGCGGGAGGGCCAAGAATGAGCAGTTCTTC.